This TCR beta chain was identified in a study of OX40 agonist ivuxolimab in advanced cancers. Study-wide context: With a range of roughly 23 to 79, age averaged approximately 54 years, and around 80% were male. Treatment received earlier with anti-PD-1, anti-PD-L1 or anti-CTLA-4 agents was allowed, and around 36% had some. Study results and caveats: Those patients achieving a partial response at 0.1-3.0 mg/kg showed among the lowest clonal expansion. Specificity for antigen went undetermined in the expanded peripheral T cells.

Germline loops: CDR1 SGHTA, CDR2 FQGNSA. The junction had 9 bases not matched to a gene; V was cut back by 2 bases and J by 5 bases. The CDR3 has 17 residues. Produced via immunoSEQ multiplex PCR; TCRdb's table is partial and in-frame only. The data contain 80,000 or so clones, roughly 85% of them singletons. Of note for this clone: What it recognizes is unknown.

The V gene is TRBV7-2, the J gene TRBJ1-2, with 12 bases that match TRBD1. This receptor was obtained from an adult with an advanced solid tumor such as melanoma, head and neck, liver or kidney cancer. Specimen: CD4+ or CD8+ T cells sorted from blood, collected in a trial of the OX40 agonist ivuxolimab. CDR3 amino acids: CASSLNSGTGGQYGYTF. Written as DNA, the CDR3 is TGTGCCAGCAGCTTAAATTCCGGGACAGGGGGCCAATATGGCTACACCTTC. Drawing the rest from reference TRBV7-2 and TRBJ1-2, the complete variable domain is GAGVSQSPSNKVTEKGKDVELRCDPISGHTALYWYRQSLGQGLEFLIYFQGNSAPDKSGLPSDRFSAERTGGSVSTLTIQRTQQEDSAVYLCASSLNSGTGGQYGYTFGSGTRLTVV.